Described below is a single T cell receptor beta chain sequence and its context. The entry originates in a study of blood T cells in healthy people across ages. CDR3 size: 13 residues. Germline assignment: CDR1 MNHEY and CDR2 SMNVEV (reference sequence). The V end was cut by 0 bases, the J end by 4 bases, with 5 bases between. It was with a sample-barcoded 5' primer and a J-beta primer mix that a second PCR of roughly 7 to 12 cycles was run. TCRdb called the 5' RACE reads again in MiXCR, with one record for every CDR3 protein. The sample has hundreds of thousands of distinct CDR3 sequences, 52% seen once.

V is TRBV27 and J is TRBJ2-3; D not resolved. The material sequenced was blood. The source is an elderly woman in good health. The CDR3 coding sequence is TGTGCCAGCAGTTTATCTACCGCAGATACGCAGTATTTT. Translation: CASSLSTADTQYF.